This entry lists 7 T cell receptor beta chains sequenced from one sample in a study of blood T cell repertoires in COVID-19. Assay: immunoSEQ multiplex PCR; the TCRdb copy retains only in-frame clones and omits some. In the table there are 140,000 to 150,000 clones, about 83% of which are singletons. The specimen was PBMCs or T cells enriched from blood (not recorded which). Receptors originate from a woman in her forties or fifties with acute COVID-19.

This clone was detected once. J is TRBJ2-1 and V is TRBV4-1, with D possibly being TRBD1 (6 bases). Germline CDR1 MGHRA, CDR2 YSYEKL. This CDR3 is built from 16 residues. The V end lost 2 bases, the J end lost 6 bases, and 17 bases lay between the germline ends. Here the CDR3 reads CASSQPGVVIGNEQFF. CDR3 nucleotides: TGCGCCAGCAGCCAACCAGGGGTAGTAATAGGCAATGAGCAGTTCTTC.

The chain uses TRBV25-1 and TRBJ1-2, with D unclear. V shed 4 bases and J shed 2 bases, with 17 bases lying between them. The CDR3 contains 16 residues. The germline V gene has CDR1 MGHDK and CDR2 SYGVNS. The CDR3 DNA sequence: TGTGCCAGCAGTGGCGTGAGGACTGAAGACAACTATGGCTACACCTTC. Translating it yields CASSGVRTEDNYGYTF.

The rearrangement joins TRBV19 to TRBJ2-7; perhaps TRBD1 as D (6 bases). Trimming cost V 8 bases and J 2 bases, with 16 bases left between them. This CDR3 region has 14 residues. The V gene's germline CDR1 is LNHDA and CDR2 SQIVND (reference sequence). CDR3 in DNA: TGTGCCAGTTCCTCTACAGGGTCTCCCTACGAGCAGTACTTC. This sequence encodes CASSSTGSPYEQYF.

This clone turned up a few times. The DNA of the CDR3 is TGTGCCACCAGCAGAGCCAGCGGGGGAGCAGATACGCAGTATTTT. Translating it yields CATSRASGGADTQYF. The chain carries TRBV15 and TRBJ2-3, with 8 bases lining up with TRBD2. The CDR3 runs 15 residues. Trimming at V came to 1 base and at J to 4 bases, leaving 4 bases not matched to a gene. From germline, CDR1 is LNHNV and CDR2 YYDKDF (reference sequence).

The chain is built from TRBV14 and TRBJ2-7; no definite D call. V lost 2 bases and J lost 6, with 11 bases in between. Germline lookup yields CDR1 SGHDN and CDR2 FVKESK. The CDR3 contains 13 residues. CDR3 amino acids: CASSQNLASEQYF. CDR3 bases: TGTGCCAGCAGCCAAAACCTGGCAAGCGAGCAGTACTTC.

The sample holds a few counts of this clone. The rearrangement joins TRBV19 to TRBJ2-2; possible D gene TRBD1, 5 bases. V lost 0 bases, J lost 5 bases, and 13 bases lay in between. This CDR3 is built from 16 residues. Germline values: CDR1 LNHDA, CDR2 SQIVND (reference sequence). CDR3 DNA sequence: TGTGCCAGTAGTATAGATTGGGTAGGGGAAACCGGGGAGCTGTTTTTT. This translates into CASSIDWVGETGELFF.

CDR3 sequence: CASYGQGKSGNTIYF. CDR3 DNA sequence: TGTGCCAGCTACGGACAGGGAAAGAGTGGAAACACCATATATTTT. The chain is built from TRBV6-5 and TRBJ1-3, with 8 bases lining up with TRBD1. CDR3 length: 15 residues. Germline V CDR1 and CDR2: MNHEY, SVGAGI. V lost 8 bases to trimming and J lost 3 bases; unmatched junction nucleotides: 9.